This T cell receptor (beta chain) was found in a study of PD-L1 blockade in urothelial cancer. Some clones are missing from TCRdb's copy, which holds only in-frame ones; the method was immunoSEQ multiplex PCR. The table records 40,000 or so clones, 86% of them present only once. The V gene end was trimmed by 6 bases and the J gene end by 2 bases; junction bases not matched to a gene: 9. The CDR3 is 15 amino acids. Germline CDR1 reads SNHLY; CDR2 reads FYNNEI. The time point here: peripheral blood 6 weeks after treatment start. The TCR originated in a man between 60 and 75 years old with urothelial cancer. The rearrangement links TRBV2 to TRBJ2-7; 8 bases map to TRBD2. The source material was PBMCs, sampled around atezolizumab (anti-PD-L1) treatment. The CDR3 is CASRGDLAGTYEQYF. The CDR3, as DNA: TGTGCCAGCAGGGGAGACTTAGCGGGAACCTACGAGCAGTACTTC.